The T cell receptor beta chain described here comes from a study of blood T cell repertoires in COVID-19. Study in general: From the United States, Italy and Spain came samples of acute and convalescent COVID-19.

Original methodology: Amplification with reference gene primers provided the estimates of nucleated cell counts. The method was immunoSEQ multiplex PCR; TCRdb's version includes in-frame clones alone and lacks a portion of them. The DNA was the basis for D and trimming; V, J and clone size are from that table. The data contain about 70,000 clones, roughly 91% of them seen just once; the ten biggest clones take up 1.1% to 1.5%. Between the trimmed V and J ends, which lost 0 bases and 1 base, there was a span of 13 bases. This CDR3 spans 16 amino acids. From germline, CDR1 is SGHDT and CDR2 YYEEEE. The sequence came from a man in his fifties or sixties with acute or convalescent COVID-19. The chain combines TRBV5-6 with TRBJ1-2; D is unresolved. The specimen sequenced was peripheral blood. The chain's CDR3 is CASSLARPGLNYGYTF. CDR3 bases: TGTGCCAGCAGCTTGGCCAGGCCAGGCCTTAACTATGGCTACACCTTC. Filled out from reference TRBV5-6 and TRBJ1-2, the complete variable domain reads DAGVTQSPTHLIKTRGQQVTLRCSPKSGHDTVSWYQQALGQGPQFIFQYYEEEERQRGNFPDRFSGHQFPNYSSELNVNALLLGDSALYLCASSLARPGLNYGYTFGSGTRLTVV.